The next 8 T cell receptor beta chains were all read from a single sample in a study of blood T cell repertoires in COVID-19. The table came from immunoSEQ multiplex PCR; TCRdb's copy has only in-frame clones and leaves some out. The table includes about 280,000 clones, roughly 89% detected once. The sample was peripheral blood. The receptors were gathered from a woman aged 40 to 50 who had recovered from COVID-19.

This chain connects TRBV12-3 or TRBV12-4 to TRBJ1-1; D not resolved. This CDR3 region has 11 residues. Trimming took 5 bases from V and 7 from J, leaving 8 bases between them. The CDR3 sequence is CASSRFFEAFF. The CDR3 DNA follows: TGTGCCAGCAGTCGTTTTTTTGAAGCTTTCTTT.

The CDR3, as DNA: TGTGCCAGCAGGGTAGGGGTTACCGGGGAGCTGTTTTTT. It specifies CASRVGVTGELFF. The chain recombines TRBV6-5 with TRBJ2-2, with D possibly being TRBD1 (5 bases). CDR1 is MNHEY, CDR2 SVGAGI, per germline. Trimming cost V 6 bases and J 5 bases, with 10 bases left between them. CDR3 length: 13 residues.

The table lists this clone with a few counts. The rearrangement uses TRBV19 and TRBJ2-7; the D gene is possibly TRBD1 (6 bases). Looked up from germline, CDR1 is LNHDA and CDR2 is SQIVND (reference sequence). Trimming pared 9 bases from V and 1 base from J, leaving 13 bases between. The CDR3 length is 13 residues. CDR3 sequence: CASQGHRSYEQYF. In nucleotides, the CDR3 is TGTGCCAGCCAGGGGCACAGGTCCTACGAGCAGTACTTC.

This chain connects TRBV4-1 to TRBJ2-7; TRBD2 might be the D (6 bases). Germline V gene sequence: CDR1 MGHRA, CDR2 YSYEKL. The CDR3 length is 16 residues. The ends were cut back, 1 base at V and 1 base at J, with 14 bases in the middle. The CDR3 here is CASSQAGLATSYEQYF. CDR3 sequence (DNA): TGCGCCAGCAGCCAAGCCGGCCTAGCGACTTCCTACGAGCAGTACTTC.

The chain combines TRBV5-4 with TRBJ2-3, with TRBD2 matching over 16 bases. This CDR3 region has 17 residues. After removal of 4 bases from V and 5 bases from J, the junction contained 7 bases not matched to a gene. Germline V CDR1 and CDR2: SGHNT, YYREEE (reference sequence). CDR3 bases: TGTGCCAGCAGCAGGGGACTAGCGGGAGGGCCCATAGATACGCAGTATTTT. Protein sequence: CASSRGLAGGPIDTQYF. Complete variable domain (other parts from reference TRBV5-4 and TRBJ2-3): ETGVTQSPTHLIKTRGQQVTLRCSSQSGHNTVSWYQQALGQGPQFIFQYYREEENGRGNFPPRFSGLQFPNYSSELNVNALELDDSALYLCASSRGLAGGPIDTQYFGPGTRLTVL.

The chain combines TRBV27 with TRBJ2-3; 10 positions match TRBD2. The CDR3 has 15 residues. Germline V gene data show CDR1 as MNHEY and CDR2 as SMNVEV (reference sequence). V shed 0 bases and J 4 bases; nucleotides not matched to a gene: 1. CDR3 sequence reads: CASSLSLAGADTQYF. CDR3 DNA: TGTGCCAGCAGTTTATCGCTAGCGGGAGCAGATACGCAGTATTTT.

The CDR3 DNA follows: TGCGCCAGCAGACGGACAGACACAGATACGCAGTATTTT. This sequence encodes CASRRTDTDTQYF. This sequence joins TRBV10-2 and TRBJ2-3; a possible D gene is TRBD1 (6 bases). In germline, CDR1 is WSHSY, CDR2 SAAADI. The length of the CDR3 is 13 residues. Trimming took off 6 bases at V and 2 bases at J, with 9 bases between the two ends.

The chain carries TRBV13 and TRBJ2-3; weak D call: TRBD1 (6 bases). The length of the CDR3 is 16 residues. The ends were cut back, 5 bases at V and 2 bases at J, with 17 bases in the middle. Looked up from germline, CDR1 is PRHDT and CDR2 is FYEKMQ (reference sequence). In DNA form, the CDR3 reads TGTGCCAGCAGCATGGGGGCTCTATCTGCCACAGATACGCAGTATTTT. Protein sequence: CASSMGALSATDTQYF. Based on the CDR3 plus reference TRBV13 and TRBJ2-3, the full variable domain is AAGVIQSPRHLIKEKRETATLKCYPIPRHDTVYWYQQGPGQDPQFLISFYEKMQSDKGSIPDRFSAQQFSDYHSELNMSSLELGDSALYFCASSMGALSATDTQYFGPGTRLTVL.